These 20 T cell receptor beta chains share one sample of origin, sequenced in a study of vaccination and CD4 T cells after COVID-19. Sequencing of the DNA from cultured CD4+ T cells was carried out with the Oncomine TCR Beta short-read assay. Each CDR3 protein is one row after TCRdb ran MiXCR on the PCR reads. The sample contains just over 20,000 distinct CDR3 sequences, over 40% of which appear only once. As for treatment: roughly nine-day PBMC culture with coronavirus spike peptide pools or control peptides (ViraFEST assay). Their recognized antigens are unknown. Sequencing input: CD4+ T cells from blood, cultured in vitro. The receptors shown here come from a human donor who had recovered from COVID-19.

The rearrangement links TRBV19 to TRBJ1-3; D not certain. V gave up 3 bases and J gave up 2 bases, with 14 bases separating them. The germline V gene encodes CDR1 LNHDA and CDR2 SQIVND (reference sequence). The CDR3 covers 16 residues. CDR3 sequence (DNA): TGTGCCAGTAGTATCGACCTCAGCTCAGCTGGAAACACCATATATTTT. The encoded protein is CASSIDLSSAGNTIYF.

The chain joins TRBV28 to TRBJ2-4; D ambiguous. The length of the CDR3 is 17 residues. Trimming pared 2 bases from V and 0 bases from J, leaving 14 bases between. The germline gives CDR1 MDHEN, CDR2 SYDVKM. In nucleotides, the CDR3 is TGTGCCAGCAGTTTACGTATTTGGCGGCTAGCCAAAAACATTCAGTACTTC. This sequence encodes CASSLRIWRLAKNIQYF. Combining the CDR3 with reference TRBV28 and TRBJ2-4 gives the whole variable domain DVKVTQSSRYLVKRTGEKVFLECVQDMDHENMFWYRQDPGLGLRLIYFSYDVKMKEKGDIPEGYSVSREKKERFSLILESASTNQTSMYLCASSLRIWRLAKNIQYFGAGTRLSVL.

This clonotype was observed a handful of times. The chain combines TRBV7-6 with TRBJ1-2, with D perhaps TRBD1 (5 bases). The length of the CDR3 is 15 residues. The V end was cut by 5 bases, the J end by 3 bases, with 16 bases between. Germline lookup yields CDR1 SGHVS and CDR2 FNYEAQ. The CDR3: CASSQAPGTDYGYTF. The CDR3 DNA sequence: TGTGCCAGCAGCCAGGCCCCCGGGACCGACTATGGCTACACCTTC.

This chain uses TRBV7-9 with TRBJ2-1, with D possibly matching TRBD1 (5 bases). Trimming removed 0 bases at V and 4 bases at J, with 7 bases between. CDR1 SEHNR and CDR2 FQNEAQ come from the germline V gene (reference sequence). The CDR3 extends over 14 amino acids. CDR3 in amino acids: CASSLAAGYNEQFF. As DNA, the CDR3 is TGTGCCAGCAGCTTAGCAGCAGGGTACAATGAGCAGTTCTTC.

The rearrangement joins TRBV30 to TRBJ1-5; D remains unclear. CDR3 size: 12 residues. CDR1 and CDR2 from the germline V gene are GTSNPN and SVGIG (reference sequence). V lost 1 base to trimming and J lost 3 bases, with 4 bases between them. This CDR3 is CAWSGNNQPQHF. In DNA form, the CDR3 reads TGTGCCTGGAGTGGTAACAATCAGCCCCAGCATTTT.

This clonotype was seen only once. The CDR3 here is CASSSKGQRETF. The CDR3 bases are TGTGCCAGCAGTTCGAAGGGCCAGCGGGAGACCTTC. V gene TRBV28 combines with J gene TRBJ1-2; no definite D call. The CDR3 is made up of 12 amino acids. V lost 4 bases to trimming and J lost 14 bases, with 17 bases between them. Per the germline V gene, CDR1 is MDHEN and CDR2 is SYDVKM.

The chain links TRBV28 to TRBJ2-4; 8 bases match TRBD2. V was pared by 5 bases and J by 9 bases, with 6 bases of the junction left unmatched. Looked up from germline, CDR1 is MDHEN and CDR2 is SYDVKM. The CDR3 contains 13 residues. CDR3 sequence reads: CASSREGEGIQYF. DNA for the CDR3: TGTGCCAGCAGTCGGGAGGGGGAGGGCATTCAGTACTTC.

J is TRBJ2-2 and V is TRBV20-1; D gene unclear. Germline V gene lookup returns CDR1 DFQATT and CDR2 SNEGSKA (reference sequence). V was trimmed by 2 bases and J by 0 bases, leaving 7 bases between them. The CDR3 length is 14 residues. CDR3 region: CSARYTTNTGELFF. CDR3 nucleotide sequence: TGCAGTGCTAGATACACAACGAACACCGGGGAGCTGTTTTTT.

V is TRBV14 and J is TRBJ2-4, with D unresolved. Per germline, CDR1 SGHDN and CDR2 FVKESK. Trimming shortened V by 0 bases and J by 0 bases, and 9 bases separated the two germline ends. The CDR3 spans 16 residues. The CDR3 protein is CASSQDQRLAKNIQYF. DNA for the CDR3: TGTGCCAGCAGCCAAGACCAACGACTAGCCAAAAACATTCAGTACTTC.

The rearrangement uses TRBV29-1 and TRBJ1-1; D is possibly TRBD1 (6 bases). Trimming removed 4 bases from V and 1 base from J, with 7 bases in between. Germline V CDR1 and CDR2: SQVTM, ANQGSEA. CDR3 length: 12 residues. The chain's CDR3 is CSVARGNTEAFF. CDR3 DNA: TGCAGCGTTGCCAGGGGGAACACTGAAGCTTTCTTT.

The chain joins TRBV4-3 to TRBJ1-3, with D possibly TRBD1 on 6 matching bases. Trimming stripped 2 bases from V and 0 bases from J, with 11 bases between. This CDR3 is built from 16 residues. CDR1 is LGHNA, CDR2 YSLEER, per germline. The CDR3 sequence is CASSQKPQGSGNTIYF. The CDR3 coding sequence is TGCGCCAGCAGCCAAAAACCACAGGGCTCTGGAAACACCATATATTTT.

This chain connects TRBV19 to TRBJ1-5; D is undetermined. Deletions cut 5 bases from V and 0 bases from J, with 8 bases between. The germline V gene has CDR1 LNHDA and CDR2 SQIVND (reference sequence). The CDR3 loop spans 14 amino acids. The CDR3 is CASSSWGSNQPQHF. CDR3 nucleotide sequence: TGTGCCAGTAGTTCTTGGGGTAGCAATCAGCCCCAGCATTTT.

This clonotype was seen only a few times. The chain's CDR3 is CSAPLFGDRSYNSPLHF. The CDR3 DNA is TGCAGTGCTCCACTCTTTGGAGACAGGAGCTATAATTCACCCCTCCACTTT. The V and J genes are TRBV20-1 and TRBJ1-6; the D gene is possibly TRBD1 (6 bases). This CDR3 spans 17 amino acids. CDR1 DFQATT and CDR2 SNEGSKA come from the germline V gene (reference sequence). V was shortened by 5 bases and J by 3 bases, with 20 bases between the two germline ends.

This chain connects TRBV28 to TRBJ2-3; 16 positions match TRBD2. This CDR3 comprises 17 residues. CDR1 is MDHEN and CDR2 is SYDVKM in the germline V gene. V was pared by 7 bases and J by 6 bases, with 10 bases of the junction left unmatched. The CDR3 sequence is CASTRGLAGGPRDTQYF. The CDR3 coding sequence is TGTGCCAGCACGAGGGGACTAGCGGGAGGGCCCCGGGATACGCAGTATTTT.

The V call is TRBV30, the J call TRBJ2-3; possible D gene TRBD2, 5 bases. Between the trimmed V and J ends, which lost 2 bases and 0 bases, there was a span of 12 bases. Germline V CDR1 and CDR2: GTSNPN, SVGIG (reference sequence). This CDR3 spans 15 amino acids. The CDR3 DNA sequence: TGTGCCTGGAGTCGGGTAGCGTCTAGCACAGATACGCAGTATTTT. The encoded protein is CAWSRVASSTDTQYF.

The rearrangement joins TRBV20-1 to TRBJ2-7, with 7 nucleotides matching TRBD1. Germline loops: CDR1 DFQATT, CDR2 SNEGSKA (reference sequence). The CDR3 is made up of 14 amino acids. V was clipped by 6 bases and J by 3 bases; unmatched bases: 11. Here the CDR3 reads CSAPTGVSIYEQYF. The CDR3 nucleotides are TGCAGTGCGCCTACAGGGGTCTCAATCTACGAGCAGTACTTC.

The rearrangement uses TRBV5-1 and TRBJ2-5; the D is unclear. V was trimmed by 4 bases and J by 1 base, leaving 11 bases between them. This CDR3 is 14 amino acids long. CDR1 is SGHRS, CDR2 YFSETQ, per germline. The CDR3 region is CASSMGGPQETQYF. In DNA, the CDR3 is TGCGCCAGCAGCATGGGCGGCCCCCAAGAGACCCAGTACTTC.

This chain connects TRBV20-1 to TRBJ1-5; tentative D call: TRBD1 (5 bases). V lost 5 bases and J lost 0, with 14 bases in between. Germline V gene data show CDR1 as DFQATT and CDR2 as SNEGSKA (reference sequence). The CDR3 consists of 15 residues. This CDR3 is CSAGTQGYSNQPQHF. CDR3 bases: TGCAGTGCTGGGACTCAAGGGTATAGCAATCAGCCCCAGCATTTT.

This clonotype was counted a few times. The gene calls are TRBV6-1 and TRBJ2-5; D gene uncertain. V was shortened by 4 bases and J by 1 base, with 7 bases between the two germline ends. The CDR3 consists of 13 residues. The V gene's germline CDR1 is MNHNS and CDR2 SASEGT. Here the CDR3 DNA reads TGTGCCAGCAGTGCCGTTACCCAAGAGACCCAGTACTTC. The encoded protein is CASSAVTQETQYF.

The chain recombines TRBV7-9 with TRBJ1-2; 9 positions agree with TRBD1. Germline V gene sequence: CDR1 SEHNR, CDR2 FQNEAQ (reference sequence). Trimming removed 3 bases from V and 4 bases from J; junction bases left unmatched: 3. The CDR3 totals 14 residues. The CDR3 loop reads CASSFGQGSYGYTF. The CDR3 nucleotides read TGTGCCAGCAGCTTCGGACAGGGGAGCTATGGCTACACCTTC.